The T cell receptor beta chain under discussion was sequenced for a study of beta chain features in type 1 diabetes. Study-level information: The samples had roughly 100,000,000 sorted cells examined in all. Study results and limitations: Cells with high TCR expression could be over-represented by cDNA sequencing. Type 1 diabetes patients showed a moderate but significant shortening of TCRB CDR3s in all four CD4+ subsets. Any role of HLA type in TCRB rearrangement remained unresolved here.

This clone was picked up a small number of times. Its cognate antigen is unknown. Germline assignment: CDR1 SEHNR and CDR2 FQNEAQ (reference sequence). V lost 1 base, J lost 7 bases, and 8 bases lay in between. This CDR3 is 13 amino acids long. Every donor provided one heparinised blood draw, which averaged approximately 100 mL. TCRB transcripts that were expressed got sequenced, as all of the isolated RNA had been reverse transcribed. Method: immunoSEQ multiplex PCR; TCRdb's copy keeps in-frame clones and lacks some. Among more than 250,000 clones listed, about 20% were seen once. Sequenced input: naive CD4+ T cells from blood. The receptor's source is a woman in her thirties or forties with type 1 diabetes. This rearrangement joins TRBV7-9 to TRBJ1-3, with TRBD1 as a possible D gene (5 bases). CDR3 in amino acids: CASSLGQLNTIYF. CDR3 sequence (DNA): TGTGCCAGCAGCTTAGGACAGCTTAACACCATATATTTT.